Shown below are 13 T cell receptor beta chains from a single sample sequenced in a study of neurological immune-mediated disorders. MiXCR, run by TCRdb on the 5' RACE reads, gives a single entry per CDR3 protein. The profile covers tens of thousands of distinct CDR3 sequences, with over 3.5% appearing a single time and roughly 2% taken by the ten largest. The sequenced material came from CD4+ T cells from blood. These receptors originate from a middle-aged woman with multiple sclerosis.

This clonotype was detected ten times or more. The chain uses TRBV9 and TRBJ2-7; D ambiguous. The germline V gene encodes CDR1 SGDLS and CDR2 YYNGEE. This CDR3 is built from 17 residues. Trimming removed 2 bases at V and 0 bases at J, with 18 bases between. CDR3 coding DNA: TGTGCCAGCAGCGTTGGCCCTCGTGGGGTGAGCTCCTACGAGCAGTACTTC. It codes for CASSVGPRGVSSYEQYF.

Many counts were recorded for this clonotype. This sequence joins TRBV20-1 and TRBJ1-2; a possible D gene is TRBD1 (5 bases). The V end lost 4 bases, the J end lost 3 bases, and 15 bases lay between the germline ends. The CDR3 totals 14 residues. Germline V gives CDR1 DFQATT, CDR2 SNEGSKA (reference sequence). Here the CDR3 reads CSAIAGTDYYGYTF. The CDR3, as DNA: TGCAGTGCTATAGCAGGGACGGATTACTATGGCTACACCTTC.

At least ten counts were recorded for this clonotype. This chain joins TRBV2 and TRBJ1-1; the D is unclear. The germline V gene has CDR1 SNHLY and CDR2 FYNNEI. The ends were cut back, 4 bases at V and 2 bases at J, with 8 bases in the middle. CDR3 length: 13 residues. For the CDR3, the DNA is TGTGCCAGCAGTGTAGGTCCAAACACTGAAGCTTTCTTT. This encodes CASSVGPNTEAFF.

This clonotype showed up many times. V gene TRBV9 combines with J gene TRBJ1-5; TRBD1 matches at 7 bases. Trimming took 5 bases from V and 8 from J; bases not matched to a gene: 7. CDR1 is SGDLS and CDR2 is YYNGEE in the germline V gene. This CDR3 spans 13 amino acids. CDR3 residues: CASSQQGFKPQHF. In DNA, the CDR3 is TGTGCCAGCAGTCAACAGGGGTTCAAGCCCCAGCATTTT.

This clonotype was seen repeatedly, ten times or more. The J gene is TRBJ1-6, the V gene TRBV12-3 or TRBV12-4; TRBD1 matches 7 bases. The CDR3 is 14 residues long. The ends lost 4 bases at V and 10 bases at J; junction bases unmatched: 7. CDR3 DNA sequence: TGTGCCAGCAGTTCCACAGGGGCGCGATCACCCCTCCACTTT. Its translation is CASSSTGARSPLHF.

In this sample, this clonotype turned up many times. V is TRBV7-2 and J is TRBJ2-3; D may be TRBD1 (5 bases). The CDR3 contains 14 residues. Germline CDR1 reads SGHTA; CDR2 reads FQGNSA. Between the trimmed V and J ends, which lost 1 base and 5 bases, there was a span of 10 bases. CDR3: CASSLGAGIDTQYF. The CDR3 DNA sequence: TGTGCCAGCAGCTTAGGCGCAGGGATAGATACGCAGTATTTT.

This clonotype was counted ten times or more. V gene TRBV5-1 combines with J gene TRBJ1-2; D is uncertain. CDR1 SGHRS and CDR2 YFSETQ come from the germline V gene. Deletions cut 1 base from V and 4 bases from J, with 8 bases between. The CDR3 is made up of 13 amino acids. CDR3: CASSLQASYGYTF. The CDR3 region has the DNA TGCGCCAGCAGCTTGCAGGCTTCCTATGGCTACACCTTC.

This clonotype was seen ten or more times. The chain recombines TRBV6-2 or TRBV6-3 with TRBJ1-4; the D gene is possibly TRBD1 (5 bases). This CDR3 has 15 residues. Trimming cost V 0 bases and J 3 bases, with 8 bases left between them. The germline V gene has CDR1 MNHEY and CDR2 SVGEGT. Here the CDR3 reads CASSYSGTSNEKLFF. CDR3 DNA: TGTGCCAGCAGTTACTCAGGGACTTCTAATGAAAAACTGTTTTTT.

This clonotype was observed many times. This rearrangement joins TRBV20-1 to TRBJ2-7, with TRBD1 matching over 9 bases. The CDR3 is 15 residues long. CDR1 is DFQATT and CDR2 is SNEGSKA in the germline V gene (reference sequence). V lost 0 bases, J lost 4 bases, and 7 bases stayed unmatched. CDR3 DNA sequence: TGCAGTGCTAGAGATCCGGGACAGGGCAATTACGAGCAGTACTTC. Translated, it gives CSARDPGQGNYEQYF.

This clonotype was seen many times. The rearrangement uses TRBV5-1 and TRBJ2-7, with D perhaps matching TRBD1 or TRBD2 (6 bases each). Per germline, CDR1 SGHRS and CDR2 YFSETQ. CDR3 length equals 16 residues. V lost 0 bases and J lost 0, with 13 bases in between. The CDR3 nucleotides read TGCGCCAGCAGCTTGGATCCGGGGGCGAGCTCCTACGAGCAGTACTTC. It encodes CASSLDPGASSYEQYF. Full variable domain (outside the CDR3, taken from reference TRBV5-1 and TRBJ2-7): KAGVTQTPRYLIKTRGQQVTLSCSPISGHRSVSWYQQTPGQGLQFLFEYFSETQRNKGNFPGRFSGRQFSNSRSEMNVSTLELGDSALYLCASSLDPGASSYEQYFGPGTRLTVT.

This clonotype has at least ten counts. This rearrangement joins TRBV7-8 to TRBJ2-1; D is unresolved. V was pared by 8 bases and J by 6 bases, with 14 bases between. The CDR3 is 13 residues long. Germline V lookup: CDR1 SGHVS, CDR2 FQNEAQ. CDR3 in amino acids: CASLVAGGNEQFF. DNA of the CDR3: TGTGCCAGCTTAGTGGCAGGCGGCAATGAGCAGTTCTTC.

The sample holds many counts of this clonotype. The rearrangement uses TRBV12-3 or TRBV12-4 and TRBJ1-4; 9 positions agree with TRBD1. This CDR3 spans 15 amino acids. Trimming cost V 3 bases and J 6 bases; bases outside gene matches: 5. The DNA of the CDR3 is TGTGCCAGCAGTTTGAGCGGGACAGGGTATGAAAAACTGTTTTTT. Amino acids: CASSLSGTGYEKLFF.

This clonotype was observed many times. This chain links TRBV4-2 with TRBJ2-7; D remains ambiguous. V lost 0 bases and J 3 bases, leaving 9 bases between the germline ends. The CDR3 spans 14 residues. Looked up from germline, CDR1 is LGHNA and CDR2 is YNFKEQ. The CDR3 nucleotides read TGTGCCAGCAGCCAAGATTTTGTAAGCTACGAGCAGTACTTC. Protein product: CASSQDFVSYEQYF.